Below, 5 T cell receptor beta chains from the same sample are listed, as sequenced in a study of T cell repertoires in cytomegalovirus infection (dated by TCRdb to 2018 to 2020). Reads for this sample came from an Illumina HiSeq 1500. TCRdb redid the processing of the public reads, applying fastp at Q25 and MiXCR, and retained in-frame beta chains. Identical CDR3 proteins give one entry, which carries the most common genes and DNA. Present in this sample are 200,000 to 300,000 distinct CDR3 sequences, approximately 15% of which were seen just once. Clones ranked in the top ten supply roughly 9.7% of the sample. The sample taken for sequencing was PBMCs. These receptors were collected from a human donor in good health (CMV status not recorded). Some clones in this sample may be carry-over from other donors' samples.

There are many counts of this clonotype. The chain employs TRBV10-3 and TRBJ2-2; 11 bases map to TRBD1. This CDR3 has 16 amino acids. CDR1 ENHRY and CDR2 SYGVKD come from the germline V gene. The V and J ends lost 5 bases and 5 bases, in that order; junction bases with no gene match: 7. CDR3 sequence reads: CAISWTGGKETGELFF. CDR3 coding DNA: TGTGCCATCAGTTGGACAGGGGGCAAGGAAACCGGGGAGCTGTTTTTT.

This clonotype has a handful of counts. This chain uses TRBV29-1 with TRBJ2-7; D tentatively reads TRBD1 or TRBD2 (5 bases each). The germline V gene has CDR1 SQVTM and CDR2 ANQGSEA. V shed 5 bases and J shed 12 bases, with 23 bases lying between them. The CDR3 totals 13 residues. CDR3 loop: CSVSPAGTPERYF. Written as DNA, the CDR3 is TGCAGCGTTTCTCCGGCAGGGACCCCGGAACGGTACTTC.

This clonotype came up a few times. V gene TRBV4-2 combines with J gene TRBJ1-2; 7 bases align to TRBD1. The CDR3 has 18 amino acids. The junction had 19 bases not matched to a gene; V was cut back by 1 base and J by 8 bases. CDR1 and CDR2 from the germline V gene are LGHNA and YNFKEQ. The CDR3 DNA reads as TGTGCCAGCAGCCAAGGGGACGCACCGGCAGGGGGGTCCCTCGGCTACACCTTC. This codes for CASSQGDAPAGGSLGYTF.

This clonotype was detected only a few times. The rearrangement joins TRBV6-2 or TRBV6-3 to TRBJ2-1, with D unclear. This CDR3 contains 12 residues. V was pared by 6 bases and J by 5 bases, with 8 bases between. The V gene's germline CDR1 is MNHEY and CDR2 SVGEGT. The CDR3 DNA sequence: TGTGCCAGCAGCCCAACAAACAATGAGCAGTTCTTC. Translating it yields CASSPTNNEQFF.

This clonotype was seen a handful of times. The genes are TRBV20-1 and TRBJ2-3, with 10 bases identical to TRBD2. Losses at the gene ends were 0 bases for V and 4 bases for J; bases not matched to a gene: 7. Looked up from germline, CDR1 is DFQATT and CDR2 is SNEGSKA (reference sequence). The CDR3 spans 16 residues. CDR3 coding DNA: TGCAGTGCTAGAGATCTCGCTAGCGGGGGATCAGATACGCAGTATTTT. Translated: CSARDLASGGSDTQYF.